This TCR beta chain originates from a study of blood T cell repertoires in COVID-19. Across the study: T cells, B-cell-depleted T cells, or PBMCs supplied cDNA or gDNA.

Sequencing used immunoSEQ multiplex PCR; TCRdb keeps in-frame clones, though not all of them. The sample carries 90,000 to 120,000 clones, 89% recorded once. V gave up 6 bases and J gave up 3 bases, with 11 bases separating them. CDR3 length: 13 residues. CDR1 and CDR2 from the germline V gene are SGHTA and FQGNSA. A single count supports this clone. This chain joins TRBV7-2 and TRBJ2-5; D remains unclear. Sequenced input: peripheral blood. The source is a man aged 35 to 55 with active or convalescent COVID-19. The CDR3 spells CASSRGPEETQYF. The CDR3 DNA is TGTGCCAGCAGTCGCGGCCCCGAAGAGACCCAGTACTTC.